The source of this T cell receptor (beta chain) is a study of T cell responses to AZD1222 COVID-19 vaccine. Across the whole study: Pooling covered second doses at about 4 or about 12 weeks.

Clones were read by immunoSEQ multiplex PCR, and TCRdb kept only the in-frame ones, dropping some. The sample contains approximately 140,000 clones, approximately 90% of which appear only once. Germline assignment: CDR1 MDHEN and CDR2 SYDVKM. The CDR3 extends over 15 amino acids. V was cut by 4 bases and J by 2 bases, with 9 bases left in between. Notes on this clone: Its antigen remains unknown.

Study-level points and caveats: White British donors predominated, females outnumbered males, and clonal diversity was possibly underestimated.

The sequencing here drew on peripheral blood, taken on day 0 of AZD1222 vaccination. The chain uses TRBV28 and TRBJ1-6, with D unclear. This clonotype was sampled from an adult in good health. CDR3 sequence: CASSSMRAYNSPLHF. CDR3 nucleotides: TGTGCCAGCAGTTCTATGAGGGCCTATAATTCACCCCTCCACTTT.